Listed below are T cell receptor beta chains from one sample, sequenced in a study of shared clonotypes between healthy human individuals. Clones were read by immunoSEQ multiplex PCR, and TCRdb kept only the in-frame ones, dropping some. The sample has around 550,000 clones, 96% seen once. Material for sequencing was naive CD4+ T cells sorted from blood. The receptors originated from a woman between 25 and 40 years old in good health. Each CDR3 is given with its conserved first and last residue. Fields, in order: D gene, V gene, J gene, clone size, CDR3 protein, CDR3 DNA. A D gene is named only where the DNA matches it firmly. Size is omitted from some rows. Given values are once, few, many or a class for expanded clones.

NA	TRBV19	TRBJ1-5	NA	CASSTGGQPQHF	TGTGCCAGTAGTACGGGAGGACAGCCCCAGCATTTT
NA	TRBV4-2	TRBJ2-1	NA	CASSQDRETQQFF	TGTGCCAGCAGCCAAGATCGCGAGACTCAGCAGTTCTTC
NA	TRBV15	TRBJ1-2	NA	CATSRDPRSDGYTF	TGTGCCACCAGCAGAGATCCGAGGTCGGATGGCTACACCTTC
NA	TRBV28	TRBJ1-2	NA	CASSLLSIDYGYTF	TGTGCCAGCAGTTTATTGTCCATAGACTATGGCTACACCTTC
NA	TRBV5-8	TRBJ1-5	NA	CASIKEEGRGNQPQHF	TGTGCCAGCATAAAGGAGGAGGGGAGGGGCAATCAGCCCCAGCATTTT
TRBD1	TRBV25-1	TRBJ2-3	few	CASSVGTGGTDTQYF	TGTGCCAGCAGTGTCGGGACAGGAGGCACAGATACGCAGTATTTT
NA	TRBV4-1	TRBJ2-5	NA	CASSQDQGLETQYF	TGCGCCAGCAGCCAAGATCAAGGGTTAGAGACCCAGTACTTC
TRBD1	TRBV5-1	TRBJ1-1	NA	CASSSDRGAEAFF	TGCGCCAGCAGCTCGGACAGGGGGGCTGAAGCTTTCTTT
NA	TRBV7-9	TRBJ1-5	NA	CASSQDRDQPQHF	TGTGCCAGCAGCCAAGACCGGGATCAGCCCCAGCATTTT
NA	TRBV27	TRBJ2-5	once	CASSSGQTPETQYF	TGTGCCAGCAGTTCCGGACAGACTCCGGAGACCCAGTACTTC
TRBD2	TRBV5-5	TRBJ2-1	NA	CASSFRTSGILNEQFF	TGTGCCAGCAGCTTCCGGACTAGCGGGATTCTTAATGAGCAGTTCTTC
NA	TRBV30	TRBJ2-5	NA	CAWSVFRETQYF	TGTGCCTGGAGCGTGTTTAGGGAGACCCAGTACTTC
NA	TRBV7-9	TRBJ1-2	once	CASSRGTRGMTYGYTF	TGTGCCAGCAGCAGGGGGACCAGGGGAATGACATATGGCTACACCTTC
TRBD2	TRBV4-1	TRBJ2-5	NA	CASSQGTSGTSETQYF	TGCGCCAGCAGCCAAGGGACTAGTGGGACGTCCGAGACCCAGTACTTC
NA	TRBV29-1	TRBJ1-4	NA	CSGTTGEKLFF	TGCAGCGGCACTACAGGGGAAAAACTGTTTTTT
NA	TRBV7-8	TRBJ2-7	NA	CASSLGSGRTYEQYF	TGTGCCAGCAGCTTAGGAAGCGGTCGGACCTACGAGCAGTACTTC
NA	TRBV6-1	TRBJ2-7	NA	CASSETWSNTYEQYF	TGTGCCAGCAGTGAAACATGGAGTAATACCTACGAGCAGTACTTC
NA	TRBV7-6	TRBJ2-2	NA	CASSLEGPNTGELFF	TGTGCCAGCAGCTTAGAGGGGCCGAACACCGGGGAGCTGTTTTTT
TRBD1	TRBV6-5	TRBJ1-1	NA	CASSYSGGGMATEAFF	TGTGCCAGCAGTTACTCAGGGGGCGGAATGGCTACTGAAGCTTTCTTT
NA	TRBV19	TRBJ2-7	NA	CASGREGAALAEQYF	TGTGCCAGTGGGAGGGAGGGGGCCGCCTTAGCCGAGCAGTACTTC
TRBD1	TRBV4-1	TRBJ2-7	NA	CASSQDRRTGVRQYF	TGCGCCAGCAGCCAAGATCGGCGGACAGGGGTTCGGCAGTACTTC
NA	TRBV2	TRBJ1-5	NA	CASTSQGAAGNQPQHF	TGTGCCAGCACTTCGCAGGGAGCGGCGGGCAATCAGCCCCAGCATTTT
NA	TRBV29-1	TRBJ2-3	NA	CSVGVMADTQYF	TGCAGCGTTGGAGTGATGGCAGATACGCAGTATTTT
NA	TRBV2	TRBJ2-5	NA	CASSPGRGAETQYF	TGTGCCAGCAGTCCGGGGAGGGGGGCAGAGACCCAGTACTTC
NA	TRBV27	TRBJ1-2	NA	CASSLQGYGYTF	TGTGCCAGCAGTTTACAGGGCTATGGCTACACCTTC
NA	TRBV2	TRBJ1-5	NA	CASSGDRQPQHF	TGTGCCAGCAGCGGGGACCGGCAGCCCCAGCATTTT
NA	TRBV16	TRBJ1-3	NA	CASSQGLNRVGGNTIYF	TGTGCCAGCAGCCAAGGGCTGAACAGGGTCGGTGGAAACACCATATATTTT
TRBD1	TRBV6-5	TRBJ1-1	NA	CASSWDRSNTEAFF	TGTGCCAGCAGTTGGGACAGATCAAACACTGAAGCTTTCTTT
TRBD2	TRBV13	TRBJ2-3	NA	CASSSPGLASPGQNTQYF	TGTGCCAGCAGCTCCCCGGGACTAGCGAGCCCCGGGCAGAATACGCAGTATTTT
TRBD2	TRBV6-5	TRBJ2-7	NA	CASSSSGAPYEQYF	TGTGCCAGCAGTTCTAGCGGGGCGCCCTACGAGCAGTACTTC
NA	TRBV18	TRBJ2-7	NA	CASSSGTGSSYEQYF	TGTGCCAGCTCGTCGGGGACGGGATCTTCCTACGAGCAGTACTTC
NA	TRBV27	TRBJ1-4	NA	CASRGTVREKLFF	TGTGCCAGCAGAGGGACGGTCCGTGAAAAACTGTTTTTT
NA	TRBV20-1	TRBJ2-7	NA	CSADILYEQYF	TGCAGTGCTGATATCTTATACGAGCAGTACTTC
NA	TRBV5-1	TRBJ2-7	NA	CASSLVGPGEQYF	TGCGCCAGCAGCTTGGTGGGTCCTGGCGAGCAGTACTTC
TRBD1	TRBV28	TRBJ1-1	NA	CASVSGDRNTEAFF	TGTGCCAGCGTTTCGGGGGACAGGAACACTGAAGCTTTCTTT
NA	TRBV18	TRBJ1-6	once	CASSPERPSTNSPLHF	TGTGCCAGCTCACCTGAAAGACCCTCGACTAATTCACCCCTCCACTTT
TRBD1	TRBV7-6	TRBJ2-2	NA	CASSLDRGLGGELFF	TGTGCCAGCAGCTTGGACAGGGGTTTAGGAGGGGAGCTGTTTTTT
NA	TRBV10-3	TRBJ2-2	NA	CAISDNRGELFF	TGTGCCATCAGTGATAATAGGGGGGAGCTGTTTTTT
TRBD1	TRBV5-4	TRBJ2-7	NA	CASSLMGQSSYEQYF	TGTGCCAGCAGCTTGATGGGACAGAGTTCCTACGAGCAGTACTTC
TRBD2	TRBV4-1	TRBJ2-7	once	CASSQDLTDAGDPYEQYF	TGCGCCAGCAGCCAAGATTTAACGGACGCGGGAGACCCCTACGAGCAGTACTTC
NA	TRBV20-1	TRBJ1-2	NA	CSARTERWATF	TGCAGTGCTAGAACCGAACGGTGGGCCACCTTC
NA	TRBV5-1	TRBJ1-6	NA	CASRSDSPGGSPLHF	TGCGCCAGCAGATCCGACAGCCCTGGGGGTTCACCCCTCCACTTT
NA	TRBV28	TRBJ2-7	NA	CASSSGVPPYEQYF	TGTGCCAGCAGTTCAGGGGTCCCCCCCTACGAGCAGTACTTC
TRBD1	TRBV5-4	TRBJ1-3	NA	CASSLQGVGNTIYF	TGTGCCAGCAGCTTGCAGGGGGTCGGAAACACCATATATTTT
TRBD2	TRBV28	TRBJ2-5	NA	CATGGGAASRETQYF	TGTGCCACTGGGGGGGGAGCCGCGTCACGGGAGACCCAGTACTTC
NA	TRBV27	TRBJ2-1	NA	CASSTAGTPSGNEQFF	TGTGCCAGCAGTACGGCCGGGACCCCGAGCGGCAATGAGCAGTTCTTC
NA	TRBV7-9	TRBJ2-1	NA	CGTGQAYNEQFF	TGTGGGACTGGCCAAGCCTACAATGAGCAGTTCTTC
TRBD2	TRBV28	TRBJ2-3	NA	CASRTSGSGEDTQYF	TGTGCCAGCAGGACGAGCGGGAGCGGTGAAGATACGCAGTATTTT
NA	TRBV5-5	TRBJ1-4	once	CASSRGSATNEKLFF	TGTGCCAGCAGCCGGGGTAGTGCAACTAATGAAAAACTGTTTTTT
TRBD1	TRBV18	TRBJ1-4	NA	CASSPGTGGGEKLFF	TGTGCCAGCTCACCTGGGACAGGGGGAGGCGAAAAACTGTTTTTT
NA	TRBV2	TRBJ2-2	NA	CASLGTGELFF	TGTGCCAGCCTGGGCACCGGGGAGCTGTTTTTT